The present T cell receptor (beta chain) was sequenced within a study of cytomegalovirus exposure and HLA in healthy donors. Vbeta (60) and Jbeta (13) primers were used in the PCR. Some clones are missing from TCRdb's copy, which holds only in-frame ones; the method was immunoSEQ multiplex PCR. The sample contains just over 150,000 clones, around 84% of which appear only once. The CDR3 totals 16 residues. Germline V gene data show CDR1 as SNHLY and CDR2 as FYNNEI. Trimming took 6 bases from V and 4 from J, leaving 16 bases between them. This clone was counted a few times. Its antigen remains unidentified. Overall study findings and caveats: A link between a missense DCLRE1C variant and TCR beta V- and J-gene trimming emerged from a later analysis. The CMV antigen specificity of a few CMV-associated chains was confirmed through in vitro analysis. Indistinguishability led to the exclusion of some V segments, TRBV6-2 and TRBV6-3 included.

This receptor was obtained from a woman in her 40s in good health and CMV-seronegative. The chain joins TRBV2 to TRBJ2-6, with D perhaps matching TRBD2 (5 bases). Specimen: PBMCs. The CDR3 region has the DNA TGTGCCAGCAGCACCCACCGGGGTCGGGGGGCCAACGTCCTGACTTTC. Protein product: CASSTHRGRGANVLTF.